The rows below give T cell receptor beta chains drawn from one sample of a study of cytomegalovirus exposure and HLA in healthy donors. Profiling relied on immunoSEQ multiplex PCR, and the TCRdb table lists in-frame clones only, not all of them. This table holds around 130,000 clones, approximately 8% found once. Sequencing was performed on PBMCs. The receptor set was obtained from a woman aged 40 to 50 in good health and CMV-seropositive. Each CDR3 is given without its conserved first and last residue. Rows give clone size only sometimes, using once, few, many, or a class for an expanded clone.

v_call: TRBV7-8
j_call: TRBJ1-1
clone_size: few
cdr3_aa: ASSPWTGENTEAF

v_call: TRBV6-5
j_call: TRBJ2-1
clone_size: few
cdr3_aa: ASRRGSSYNEQF

v_call: TRBV11-1
j_call: TRBJ1-1
clone_size: few
cdr3_aa: ASSFGWNTEAF

v_call: TRBV7-9
j_call: TRBJ2-7
clone_size: few
cdr3_aa: ASSRGGPGYEQY

v_call: TRBV7-7
j_call: TRBJ2-3
clone_size: -
cdr3_aa: ASSPTGHSSDTQY

v_call: TRBV9
j_call: TRBJ1-1
clone_size: few
cdr3_aa: ASSPPGTGANTEAF

v_call: TRBV4-1
j_call: TRBJ1-2
clone_size: few
cdr3_aa: ASSRRDYGYT

v_call: TRBV30
j_call: TRBJ1-5
clone_size: -
cdr3_aa: AWSVSDFNQPQH

v_call: TRBV7-7
j_call: TRBJ2-2
clone_size: -
cdr3_aa: ASSNGQGDTGELF

v_call: TRBV19
j_call: TRBJ1-4
clone_size: few
cdr3_aa: ASSAGQGREANEKLF

v_call: TRBV7-3
j_call: TRBJ1-1
clone_size: -
cdr3_aa: ASSALAEGTEAF

v_call: TRBV10-3
j_call: TRBJ2-4
clone_size: few
cdr3_aa: AISETGEDNIQY

v_call: TRBV7-9
j_call: TRBJ1-4
clone_size: -
cdr3_aa: ASSPFKGAEKLF